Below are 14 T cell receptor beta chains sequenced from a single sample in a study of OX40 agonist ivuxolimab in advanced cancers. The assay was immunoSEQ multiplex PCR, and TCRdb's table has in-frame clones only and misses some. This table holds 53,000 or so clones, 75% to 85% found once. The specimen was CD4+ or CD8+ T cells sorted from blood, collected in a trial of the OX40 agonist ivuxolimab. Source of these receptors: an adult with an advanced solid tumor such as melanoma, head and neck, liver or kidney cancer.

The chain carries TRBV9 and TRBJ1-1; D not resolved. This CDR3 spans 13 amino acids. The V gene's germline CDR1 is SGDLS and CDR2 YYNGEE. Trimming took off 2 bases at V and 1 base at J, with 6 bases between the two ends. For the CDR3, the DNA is TGTGCCAGCAGCGTCCAGAGGAACACTGAAGCTTTCTTT. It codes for CASSVQRNTEAFF.

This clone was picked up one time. The CDR3 spells CASSPRNTEAFF. The CDR3 DNA sequence: TGTGCCAGCAGTCCCCGAAACACTGAAGCTTTCTTT. This rearrangement joins TRBV11-2 to TRBJ1-1; D gene unclear. The CDR3 totals 12 residues. Deletions cut 6 bases from V and 2 bases from J, with 7 bases between. Germline V lookup: CDR1 SGHAT, CDR2 FQNNGV.

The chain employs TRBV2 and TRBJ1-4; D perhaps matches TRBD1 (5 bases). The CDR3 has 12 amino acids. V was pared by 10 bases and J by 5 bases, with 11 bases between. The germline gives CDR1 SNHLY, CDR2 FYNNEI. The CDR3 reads CATGGANEKLFF. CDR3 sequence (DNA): TGTGCCACAGGCGGGGCAAATGAAAAACTGTTTTTT.

Written as DNA, the CDR3 is TGTGCCTCGGGGGAGGACGGGGCGTACATTCAGTACTTC. It codes for CASGEDGAYIQYF. V gene TRBV10-3 combines with J gene TRBJ2-4; TRBD2 is a possible D gene (6 bases). The V gene lost 11 bases and the J gene lost 8 bases, with 19 bases spanning the gap. The CDR3 length is 13 residues. Germline V lookup: CDR1 ENHRY, CDR2 SYGVKD.

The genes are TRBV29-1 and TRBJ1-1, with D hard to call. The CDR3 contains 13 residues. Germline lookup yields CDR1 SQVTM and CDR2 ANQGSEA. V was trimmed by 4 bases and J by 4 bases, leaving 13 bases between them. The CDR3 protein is CSVVADSGTEAFF. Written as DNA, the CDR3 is TGCAGCGTTGTGGCAGACTCGGGCACTGAAGCTTTCTTT.

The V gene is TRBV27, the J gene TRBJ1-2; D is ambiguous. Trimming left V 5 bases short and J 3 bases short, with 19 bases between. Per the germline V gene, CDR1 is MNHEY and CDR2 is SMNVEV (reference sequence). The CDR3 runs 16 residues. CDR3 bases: TGTGCCAGCAGTAAATGGGCTCCGGCGGCCGACTATGGCTACACCTTC. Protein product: CASSKWAPAADYGYTF.

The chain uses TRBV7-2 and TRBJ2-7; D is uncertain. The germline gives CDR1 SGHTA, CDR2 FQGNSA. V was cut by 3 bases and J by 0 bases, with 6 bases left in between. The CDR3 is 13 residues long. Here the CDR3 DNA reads TGTGCCAGCAGCTTCTACCTCTCCTACGAGCAGTACTTC. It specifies CASSFYLSYEQYF.

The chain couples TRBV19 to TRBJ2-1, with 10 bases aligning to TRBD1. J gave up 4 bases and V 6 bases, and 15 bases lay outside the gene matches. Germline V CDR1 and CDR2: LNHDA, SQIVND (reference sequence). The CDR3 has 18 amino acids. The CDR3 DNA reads TGTGCCAGTAGCCCCGATCGTCCGGGACAGGGGATATACAATGAGCAGTTCTTC. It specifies CASSPDRPGQGIYNEQFF.

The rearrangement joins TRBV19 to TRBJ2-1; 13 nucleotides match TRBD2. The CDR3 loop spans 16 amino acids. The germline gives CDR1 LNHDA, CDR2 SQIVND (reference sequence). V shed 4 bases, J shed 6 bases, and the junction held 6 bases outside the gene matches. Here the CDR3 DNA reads TGTGCCAGTAGTAGACCGGGACTAGCGGGACGCAATGAGCAGTTCTTC. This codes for CASSRPGLAGRNEQFF.

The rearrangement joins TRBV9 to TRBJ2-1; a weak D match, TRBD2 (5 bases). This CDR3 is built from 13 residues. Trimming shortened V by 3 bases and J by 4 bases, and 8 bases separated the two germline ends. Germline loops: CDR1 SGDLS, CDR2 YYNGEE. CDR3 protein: CASSATNYNEQFF. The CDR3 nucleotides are TGTGCCAGCAGCGCGACTAATTACAATGAGCAGTTCTTC. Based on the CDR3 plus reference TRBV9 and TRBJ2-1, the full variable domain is DSGVTQTPKHLITATGQRVTLRCSPRSGDLSVYWYQQSLDQGLQFLIQYYNGEERAKGNILERFSAQQFPDLHSELNLSSLELGDSALYFCASSATNYNEQFFGPGTRLTVL.

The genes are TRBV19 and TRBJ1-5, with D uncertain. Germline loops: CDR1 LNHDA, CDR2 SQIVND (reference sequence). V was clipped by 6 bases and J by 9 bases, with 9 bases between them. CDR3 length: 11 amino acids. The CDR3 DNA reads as TGTGCCAGTAGGGCATTGGGGCCCCAGCATTTT. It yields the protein CASRALGPQHF.

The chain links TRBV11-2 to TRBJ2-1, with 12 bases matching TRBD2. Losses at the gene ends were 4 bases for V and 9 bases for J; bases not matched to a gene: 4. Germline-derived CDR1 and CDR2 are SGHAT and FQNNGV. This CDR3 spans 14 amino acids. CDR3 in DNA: TGTGCCAGCAGCTCGACTAGCGGGAGCCTTGAGCAGTTCTTC. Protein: CASSSTSGSLEQFF.

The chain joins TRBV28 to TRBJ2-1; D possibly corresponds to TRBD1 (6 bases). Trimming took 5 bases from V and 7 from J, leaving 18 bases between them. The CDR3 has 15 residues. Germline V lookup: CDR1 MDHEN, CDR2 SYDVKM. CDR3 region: CASSPYGTPSNEQFF. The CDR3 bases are TGTGCCAGCAGTCCATACGGGACACCTTCTAATGAGCAGTTCTTC.

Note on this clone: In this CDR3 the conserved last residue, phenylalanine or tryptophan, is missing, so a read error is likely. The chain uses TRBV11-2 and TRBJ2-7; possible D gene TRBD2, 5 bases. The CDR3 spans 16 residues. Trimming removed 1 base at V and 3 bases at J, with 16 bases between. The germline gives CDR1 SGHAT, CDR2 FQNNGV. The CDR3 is CASSLAAGFAFYEQYL. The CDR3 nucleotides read TGTGCCAGCAGCTTAGCGGCGGGCTTCGCCTTCTACGAGCAGTACCTC.